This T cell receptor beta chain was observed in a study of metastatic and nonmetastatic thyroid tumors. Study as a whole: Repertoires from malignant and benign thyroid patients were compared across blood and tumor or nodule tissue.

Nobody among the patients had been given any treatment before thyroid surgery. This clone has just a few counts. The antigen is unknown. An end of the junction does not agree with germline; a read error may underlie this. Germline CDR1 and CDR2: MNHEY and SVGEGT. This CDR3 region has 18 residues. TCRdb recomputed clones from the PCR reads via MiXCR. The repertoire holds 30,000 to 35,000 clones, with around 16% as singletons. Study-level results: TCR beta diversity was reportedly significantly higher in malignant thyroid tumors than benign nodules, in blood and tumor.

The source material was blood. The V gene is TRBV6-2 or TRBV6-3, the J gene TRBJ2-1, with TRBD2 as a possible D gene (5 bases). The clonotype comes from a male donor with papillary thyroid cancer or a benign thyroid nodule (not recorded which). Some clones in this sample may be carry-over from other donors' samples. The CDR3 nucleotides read TGTGTCAGCAGTCGGACCGGTACTAGTTATGGGTCTAGCAATGAGCAGTTCTTC. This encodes CVSSRTGTSYGSSNEQFF.